The sequence of this T cell receptor beta chain was determined in a study of cytomegalovirus exposure and HLA in healthy donors. CDR3 length: 13 amino acids. Germline CDR1 is SGHNT and CDR2 is YYREEE (reference sequence). V was shortened by 0 bases and J by 3 bases, with 7 bases between the two germline ends. PCR used 60 Vbeta primers and 13 Jbeta primers. Only in-frame clones appear in the TCRdb table, and some are missing; sequencing was by immunoSEQ multiplex PCR. The data show 150,000 to 200,000 clones, 83% seen once. Overall study results and limits: Segments of the TCR beta V type were, in most cases, productive about 87% or about 30% of the time in an earlier analysis. In a later analysis, several top co-occurrence clusters appeared linked to parvovirus B19, influenza, CMV and Epstein-Barr virus.

With respect to this clone: The antigen remains undetermined.

This receptor was obtained from a man in his fifties in good health and CMV-seropositive. V gene TRBV5-4 combines with J gene TRBJ2-7; no clear D. What was sequenced was PBMCs. The CDR3 loop reads CASSLGSGYEQYF. As DNA, the CDR3 is TGTGCCAGCAGCTTGGGGTCGGGCTACGAGCAGTACTTC.